This entry lists 31 T cell receptor beta chains sequenced from one sample in a study of control samples from healthy donors and cancer patients. Assay: immunoSEQ multiplex PCR; the TCRdb copy retains only in-frame clones and omits some. The sample yields tens of thousands of clones, around 94% seen once. Sequencing used blood. These receptors originate from a man under 40 in good health.

This chain joins TRBV5-6 and TRBJ2-7; the match to TRBD1 covers 7 bases. The V segment lost 5 bases and the J segment 3 bases; nucleotides outside the gene matches: 5. The CDR3 is 13 residues long. The germline V gene encodes CDR1 SGHDT and CDR2 YYEEEE. The CDR3 DNA reads TGTGCCAGCAGGAGGGGGCGAATCTACGAGCAGTACTTC. Amino acid sequence: CASRRGRIYEQYF.

The J gene is TRBJ1-3, the V gene TRBV5-4; D is unresolved. Trimming shortened V by 0 bases and J by 0 bases, and 13 bases separated the two germline ends. Per the germline V gene, CDR1 is SGHNT and CDR2 is YYREEE (reference sequence). There are 17 residues in the CDR3. The CDR3, as DNA: TGTGCCAGCAGCTTGGAACAGACGACCTCCTCTGGAAACACCATATATTTT. It translates to CASSLEQTTSSGNTIYF.

The J gene is TRBJ2-1, the V gene TRBV19, with D perhaps matching TRBD1 (7 bases). The germline V gene has CDR1 LNHDA and CDR2 SQIVND (reference sequence). The germline V and J ends were trimmed by 3 bases and 5 bases, with 20 bases remaining between them. The CDR3 is 17 residues long. CDR3 loop: CASSIIWGGTENNEQFF. CDR3 bases: TGTGCCAGTAGTATTATCTGGGGCGGGACAGAAAACAATGAGCAGTTCTTC.

The chain uses TRBV5-1 and TRBJ2-7, with 9 bases that match TRBD2. J gave up 6 bases and V 0 bases, and 7 bases lay outside the gene matches. The germline CDR1 and CDR2 sequences are SGHRS and YFSETQ. The CDR3 totals 15 residues. The CDR3 reads CASSLARGRAVEQYF. The CDR3 region has the DNA TGCGCCAGCAGCTTGGCACGCGGGAGGGCCGTCGAGCAGTACTTC.

The V call is TRBV21-1, the J call TRBJ2-1; the D call TRBD2 from the table was never checked on the DNA. TRBV21-1 is deemed a pseudogene. The CDR3 runs 15 residues. The CDR3 DNA reads as TGTGCCAGCAGCAAATGGGACTTCCAATACAATGAGCAGTTCTTC. Its translation is CASSKWDFQYNEQFF.

Within the sample, this clone is medium-sized (0.01 to 0.1%). This sequence joins TRBV10-3 and TRBJ2-7; a weak D match, TRBD1 (6 bases). Germline-derived CDR1 and CDR2 are ENHRY and SYGVKD. The CDR3 extends over 14 amino acids. Trimming stripped 4 bases from V and 2 bases from J, with 12 bases between. The CDR3 protein is CAISGQDSTYEQYF. The CDR3 nucleotides read TGTGCCATCAGTGGCCAGGACAGTACCTACGAGCAGTACTTC.

Concerning this clone itself: Sequence at one end of the junction differs from germline and may be a read error. This chain connects TRBV30 to TRBJ2-1; D not resolved. The length of the CDR3 is 11 residues. Germline V lookup: CDR1 GTSNPN, CDR2 SVGIG (reference sequence). CDR3 sequence reads: CAWSGPGFLLF. CDR3 nucleotide sequence: TGTGCCTGGAGTGGTCCGGGCTTCCTACTCTTC.

The genes are TRBV19 and TRBJ1-4, with a possible D match to TRBD1 (5 bases). The germline gives CDR1 LNHDA, CDR2 SQIVND (reference sequence). Trimming cost V 3 bases and J 15 bases, with 20 bases left between them. CDR3 length: 14 amino acids. For the CDR3, the DNA is TGTGCCAGTAGTATGGAGGGGCCGCGCCTGGAGATGTTTTTT. Its translation: CASSMEGPRLEMFF.

The sample holds one count of this clone. The DNA for the CDR3 is TGTGCCAGTATCCCAGCCGATGCGAACACCGGGGAGCTGTTTTTT. Encoded protein: CASIPADANTGELFF. The genes are TRBV19 and TRBJ2-2; D uncertain. The CDR3 extends over 15 amino acids. V lost 7 bases and J 0 bases, leaving 12 bases between the germline ends. Germline CDR1 LNHDA, CDR2 SQIVND (reference sequence).

This chain uses TRBV6-1 with TRBJ2-1; 8 bases are a match to TRBD1. The germline V gene encodes CDR1 MNHNS and CDR2 SASEGT. Trimming cost V 3 bases and J 6 bases; bases outside gene matches: 4. The CDR3 is made up of 14 amino acids. The CDR3 DNA reads TGTGCCAGCAGTGACAGGGGGCAGCGCAATGAGCAGTTCTTC. Its translation is CASSDRGQRNEQFF.

The chain joins TRBV6-2 or TRBV6-3 to TRBJ2-7, with D perhaps matching TRBD1 or TRBD2 (6 bases each). The CDR3 contains 17 residues. CDR1 and CDR2 from the germline V gene are MNHEY and SVGEGT. Trimming cost V 5 bases and J 1 base, with 21 bases left between them. CDR3 sequence (DNA): TGTGCCAGCAGTGAGGCGGGACACAGTGAGCTTTCCTACGAGCAGTACTTC. This translates into CASSEAGHSELSYEQYF.

V gene TRBV6-6 combines with J gene TRBJ2-1; D is undetermined. Germline V gene sequence: CDR1 MNHNY, CDR2 SVGAGI (reference sequence). CDR3 length: 11 amino acids. V was clipped by 2 bases and J by 9 bases, with 5 bases between them. CDR3 in DNA: TGTGCCAGCAGTTACGATTCTGAGCAGTTCTTC. Translated: CASSYDSEQFF.

The chain couples TRBV10-3 to TRBJ1-6, with 9 positions matching TRBD1. CDR1 and CDR2 from the germline V gene are ENHRY and SYGVKD. V lost 10 bases, J lost 9 bases, and 13 bases stayed unmatched. The CDR3 extends over 15 amino acids. CDR3 residues: CATTQQGAPSSPLHF. In DNA, the CDR3 is TGTGCCACCACCCAACAGGGGGCGCCGAGTTCACCCCTCCACTTT.

The rearrangement links TRBV27 to TRBJ1-6; 7 bases agree with TRBD1. V lost 6 bases and J lost 3; bases outside the gene matches: 11. Germline CDR1 and CDR2: MNHEY and SMNVEV (reference sequence). CDR3 length: 17 amino acids. CDR3 sequence reads: CASRPSGGRGYNSPLHF. DNA for the CDR3: TGTGCCAGCAGACCATCAGGGGGAAGGGGCTATAATTCACCCCTCCACTTT.

V is TRBV27 and J is TRBJ1-1; 7 bases agree with TRBD1. The CDR3 extends over 13 amino acids. Germline V CDR1 and CDR2: MNHEY, SMNVEV (reference sequence). Losses at the gene ends were 3 bases for V and 4 bases for J; bases not matched to a gene: 2. The CDR3 DNA reads TGTGCCAGCAGTTTGAGGGGGCCCACTGAAGCTTTCTTT. Amino acid sequence: CASSLRGPTEAFF.

The chain links TRBV7-9 to TRBJ2-2; a possible D gene is TRBD1 (6 bases). Germline V CDR1 and CDR2: SEHNR, FQNEAQ (reference sequence). The germline V and J ends were trimmed by 10 bases and 1 base, with 16 bases remaining between them. The CDR3 is made up of 15 amino acids. The CDR3 reads CAITQGTQNTGELFF. The CDR3 coding sequence is TGTGCCATTACACAGGGAACCCAGAACACCGGGGAGCTGTTTTTT.

The V call is TRBV11-2, the J call TRBJ2-7; 13 bases are a match to TRBD2. Germline V CDR1 and CDR2: SGHAT, FQNNGV. Losses at the gene ends were 5 bases for V and 3 bases for J; bases not matched to a gene: 10. The CDR3 has 17 amino acids. The CDR3, as DNA: TGTGCCAGCAGCGTCCCGGGACTAGCGGGACAAAACTACGAGCAGTACTTC. This codes for CASSVPGLAGQNYEQYF.

Written as DNA, the CDR3 is TGCGCCAGCGGACTAGCGGGTGCGTCTGAGCAGTTCTTC. Protein sequence: CASGLAGASEQFF. V is TRBV5-1 and J is TRBJ2-1, with 11 bases matching TRBD2. The CDR3 totals 13 residues. Per germline, CDR1 SGHRS and CDR2 YFSETQ. V lost 7 bases, J lost 9 bases, and 6 bases stayed unmatched.

A word on this clone: Other DNA sequences in this sample translate to the same CDR3. The rearrangement uses TRBV4-3 and TRBJ1-3; weak D call: TRBD1 (5 bases). This CDR3 spans 16 amino acids. Germline V gives CDR1 LGHNA, CDR2 YSLEER. The ends were cut back, 0 bases at V and 2 bases at J, with 11 bases in the middle. CDR3 protein: CASSQDGGLAGNTIYF. The CDR3 region has the DNA TGCGCCAGCAGCCAAGACGGGGGGTTAGCTGGAAACACCATATATTTT.

This chain joins TRBV7-3 and TRBJ2-3, with D perhaps matching TRBD1 or TRBD2 (5 bases each). Trimming stripped 2 bases from V and 3 bases from J, with 9 bases between. This CDR3 has 14 residues. Germline-derived CDR1 and CDR2 are SGHTA and FQGTGA. CDR3 residues: CASSLVGETDTQYF. CDR3 sequence (DNA): TGTGCCAGCAGCTTAGTGGGGGAGACAGATACGCAGTATTTT.

This chain joins TRBV19 and TRBJ1-2; D might be TRBD1 (6 bases). Looked up from germline, CDR1 is LNHDA and CDR2 is SQIVND (reference sequence). The CDR3 runs to 12 residues. V shed 7 bases and J shed 8 bases, with 14 bases lying between them. The CDR3 reads CASTPQGDGYTF. In nucleotides, the CDR3 is TGTGCCAGTACCCCACAGGGAGACGGCTACACCTTC.

The chain recombines TRBV9 with TRBJ1-4, with D unresolved. V was shortened by 2 bases and J by 3 bases, with 8 bases between the two germline ends. The CDR3 length is 14 residues. Per the germline V gene, CDR1 is SGDLS and CDR2 is YYNGEE. CDR3 DNA: TGTGCCAGCAGCGTTTACGGTTCTAATGAAAAACTGTTTTTT. Protein: CASSVYGSNEKLFF.

The chain is built from TRBV18 and TRBJ1-1; 9 bases are a match to TRBD1. This CDR3 has 16 residues. V lost 0 bases, J lost 4 bases, and 6 bases stayed unmatched. Germline values: CDR1 KGHSH, CDR2 LQKENI. CDR3 DNA: TGTGCCAGCTCACCACCTACAGGGGGCGCAAGCACTGAAGCTTTCTTT. Translation gives CASSPPTGGASTEAFF.

The rearrangement links TRBV10-3 to TRBJ1-4; no firm D call. V shed 7 bases and J shed 6 bases, with 12 bases lying between them. The CDR3 consists of 13 residues. Germline V gene sequence: CDR1 ENHRY, CDR2 SYGVKD. The CDR3: CAIKGQVDEKLFF. DNA for the CDR3: TGTGCCATCAAAGGGCAGGTAGATGAAAAACTGTTTTTT.

CDR3 region: CASSPRTSSGVGGYTF. Here the CDR3 DNA reads TGTGCCAGCAGCCCGCGGACCTCGAGTGGGGTGGGTGGCTACACCTTC. This chain links TRBV4-2 with TRBJ1-2, with D uncertain. The CDR3 covers 16 residues. V was clipped by 4 bases and J by 7 bases, with 22 bases between them. Germline CDR1 is LGHNA and CDR2 is YNFKEQ.

The chain recombines TRBV4-1 with TRBJ2-2, with a possible D match to TRBD2 (6 bases). CDR3 size: 16 residues. Germline V gives CDR1 MGHRA, CDR2 YSYEKL. The V and J ends lost 0 bases and 5 bases respectively, with 13 bases between them. DNA of the CDR3: TGCGCCAGCAGCCAAGAGGGGGAGGCGCGGACCGGGGAGCTGTTTTTT. This translates into CASSQEGEARTGELFF.

V is TRBV3-1 (or the pseudogene TRBV3-2) and J is TRBJ1-5; possible D gene TRBD1, 6 bases. V lost 4 bases, J lost 11 bases, and 21 bases lay in between. CDR1 is LGHDT and CDR2 is YNNKEL in the germline V gene (reference sequence). This CDR3 has 15 residues. CDR3 amino acids: CASSLNMMGGDTQHF. DNA for the CDR3: TGTGCCAGCAGCCTCAATATGATGGGCGGGGACACCCAGCATTTT.

The chain links TRBV3-1 (or the pseudogene TRBV3-2) to TRBJ1-4; 10 bases are shared with TRBD1. Germline-derived CDR1 and CDR2 are LGHDT and YNNKEL (reference sequence). The CDR3 covers 15 residues. The J segment lost 8 bases and the V segment lost 4 bases, leaving 7 bases of the junction unmatched. The CDR3 region is CASSLDRGRNEKLFF. The CDR3 region has the DNA TGTGCCAGCAGCCTAGACAGGGGGCGCAACGAAAAACTGTTTTTT.

The V gene is TRBV5-1, the J gene TRBJ1-4; maybe TRBD1 (6 bases). Trimming cost V 1 base and J 6 bases, with 10 bases left between them. The CDR3 has 14 amino acids. CDR1 and CDR2 (germline): SGHRS, YFSETQ. CDR3 in DNA: TGCGCCAGCAGCTTGTATGAGGGGGATGAAAAACTGTTTTTT. This gives the protein CASSLYEGDEKLFF.

V usage is TRBV6-5 and J usage is TRBJ2-7; D remains unclear. V was trimmed by 2 bases and J by 4 bases, leaving 15 bases between them. CDR3 length: 15 residues. The V gene's germline CDR1 is MNHEY and CDR2 SVGAGI. This CDR3 is CASSYAGHINYEQYF. For the CDR3, the DNA is TGTGCCAGCAGTTACGCCGGGCATATTAATTACGAGCAGTACTTC.

The chain employs TRBV10-2 and TRBJ1-1, with 8 bases fitting TRBD1. CDR1 and CDR2 from the germline V gene are WSHSY and SAAADI. This CDR3 is built from 14 residues. Germline trimming cut 4 bases from V and 1 base from J; bases unmatched to any gene: 2. CDR3 nucleotide sequence: TGCGCCAGCAGTGGTGACAGGGGGAACACTGAAGCTTTCTTT. Translation gives CASSGDRGNTEAFF.